These T cell receptor beta chains were read from a single sample in a study of T-cell reconstitution after alpha-beta-depleted transplantation in children. One entry per CDR3 protein results from TCRdb running MiXCR on the PCR reads. The sample consists of more than 200,000 distinct CDR3 sequences, roughly a sixth of them appearing once. This specimen consisted of PBMCs, mostly from graft donor cells, obtained 360 days after TCRalphabeta/CD19-depleted stem cell transplant. Receptors were obtained from a male patient aged 2-10 years who had a stem cell transplant for acute lymphoblastic leukemia, so the T cells may come from the graft donor. Each CDR3 is given with its conserved first and last residue. D genes are given only for firm matches. Some rows mark clone size as missing; the rest say once, few, many or name a class of expanded clone.

J gene: TRBJ2-7; V gene: TRBV20-1; D gene: TRBD1; clone size: few; CDR3 DNA: TGCAGTGCTAGAAGACAGGGCGAGCCCTACGAGCAGTACTTC; CDR3 protein: CSARRQGEPYEQYF
J gene: TRBJ2-2; V gene: TRBV12-3/TRBV12-4; D gene: TRBD2; clone size: .; CDR3 DNA: TGTGCCAGCAGTCTTCGTCTTCGGTTTAGCGGGAGACCCGGGGAGCTGTTTTTT; CDR3 protein: CASSLRLRFSGRPGELFF
J gene: TRBJ2-5; V gene: TRBV20-1; D gene: TRBD1; clone size: few; CDR3 DNA: TGCAGTCCGCTCGCAGGGGGCGGACCCCCCCAAGAGACCCAGTACTTC; CDR3 protein: CSPLAGGGPPQETQYF
J gene: TRBJ2-5; V gene: TRBV20-1; D gene: .; clone size: .; CDR3 DNA: TGCAGTGCTAGTTCCCAAGAGACCCAGTACTTC; CDR3 protein: CSASSQETQYF
J gene: TRBJ1-4; V gene: TRBV12-3/TRBV12-4; D gene: .; clone size: .; CDR3 DNA: TGTGCCAGCAGTCTCCCCGAAAAACTACTGTTTTTT; CDR3 protein: CASSLPEKLLFF
J gene: TRBJ2-7; V gene: TRBV5-1; D gene: TRBD2; clone size: .; CDR3 DNA: TGCGCCAGCAGCACGGGGACTATTTCCTCCTACGAGCAGTACTTC; CDR3 protein: CASSTGTISSYEQYF
J gene: TRBJ2-5; V gene: TRBV7-8; D gene: .; clone size: .; CDR3 DNA: TGTGCCAGCAGCTTAGCGCTAATATACCAAGAGACCCAGTACTTC; CDR3 protein: CASSLALIYQETQYF
J gene: TRBJ1-2; V gene: TRBV3-1; D gene: .; clone size: .; CDR3 DNA: TGTGCCAGCAGCCAAGATGAAGGGATCTATGGCTACACCTTC; CDR3 protein: CASSQDEGIYGYTF
J gene: TRBJ2-1; V gene: TRBV18; D gene: TRBD1; clone size: .; CDR3 DNA: TGTGCCAGCTCCAGGACAGGACAGGGGGCTGACAATGAGCAGTTCTTC; CDR3 protein: CASSRTGQGADNEQFF
J gene: TRBJ2-5; V gene: TRBV7-2; D gene: .; clone size: few; CDR3 DNA: TGTGCCAGCAGCTTATCAAGGCCGGAGACCCAGTACTTC; CDR3 protein: CASSLSRPETQYF
J gene: TRBJ2-1; V gene: TRBV4-3; D gene: .; clone size: .; CDR3 DNA: TGCGCCAGCAGCCAGAGCGGATACAATGAGCAGTTCTTC; CDR3 protein: CASSQSGYNEQFF
J gene: TRBJ1-2; V gene: TRBV4-2; D gene: .; clone size: few; CDR3 DNA: TGTGCCAGCAGCCAAGAGACAGTGGGGGACTATGGCTACACCTTC; CDR3 protein: CASSQETVGDYGYTF
J gene: TRBJ2-5; V gene: TRBV5-1; D gene: .; clone size: few; CDR3 DNA: TGCGCCAGCAGCTGGCGTTACAGCCAGAAAGAGACCCAGTACTTC; CDR3 protein: CASSWRYSQKETQYF
J gene: TRBJ1-2; V gene: TRBV21-1; D gene: .; clone size: few; CDR3 DNA: TGTGCCAGCAAGAGAGAGGCTGGGGACTCAGGGCGGTATGGCTACACCTTC; CDR3 protein: CASKREAGDSGRYGYTF
J gene: TRBJ2-2; V gene: TRBV9; D gene: .; clone size: few; CDR3 DNA: TGTGCCAGCAGCGTAGTCCCGGACTTAGCCGGGGAGCTGTTTTTT; CDR3 protein: CASSVVPDLAGELFF
J gene: TRBJ2-2; V gene: TRBV7-2; D gene: TRBD1; clone size: few; CDR3 DNA: TGTGCCAGCAGCTCAGACAGGGGAGGGGAGCTGTTTTTT; CDR3 protein: CASSSDRGGELFF
J gene: TRBJ1-5; V gene: TRBV7-2; D gene: TRBD1; clone size: few; CDR3 DNA: TGTGCCAGCAGCCCCGACAGGGGAAACGGCAATCAGCCCCAGCATTTT; CDR3 protein: CASSPDRGNGNQPQHF